The 32 T cell receptor beta chains below all came from one sample that was sequenced in a study of OX40 agonist ivuxolimab in advanced cancers. The repertoire was sequenced with immunoSEQ multiplex PCR; TCRdb's copy has only in-frame clones and lacks some. The table records 87,000 or so clones, about 85% of them present only once. This specimen consisted of CD4+ or CD8+ T cells sorted from blood, obtained in a trial of the OX40 agonist ivuxolimab. These TCRs come from an adult with an advanced solid tumor such as melanoma, head and neck, liver or kidney cancer.

CDR3 region: CASSVGSLETQYF. DNA for the CDR3: TGTGCCAGCAGCGTAGGAAGTTTGGAGACCCAGTACTTC. V gene TRBV9 combines with J gene TRBJ2-5; D unclear. The CDR3 loop spans 13 amino acids. V shed 0 bases and J shed 5 bases, with 8 bases lying between them. The germline gives CDR1 SGDLS, CDR2 YYNGEE. Full variable domain (outside the CDR3, taken from reference TRBV9 and TRBJ2-5): DSGVTQTPKHLITATGQRVTLRCSPRSGDLSVYWYQQSLDQGLQFLIQYYNGEERAKGNILERFSAQQFPDLHSELNLSSLELGDSALYFCASSVGSLETQYFGPGTRLLVL.

V gene TRBV6-5 combines with J gene TRBJ2-1; 8 bases map to TRBD2. The junction had 5 bases not matched to a gene; V was cut back by 7 bases and J by 0 bases. Germline V CDR1 and CDR2: MNHEY, SVGAGI. The CDR3 consists of 15 residues. CDR3 protein: CASIPSGSSYNEQFF. The DNA for the CDR3 is TGTGCCAGCATCCCCAGCGGGAGCTCCTACAATGAGCAGTTCTTC.

The chain recombines TRBV19 with TRBJ1-2; TRBD1 matches 9 bases. Germline V CDR1 and CDR2: LNHDA, SQIVND (reference sequence). Unmatched junction bases numbered 7, after V lost 10 bases and J lost 4 bases. There are 13 residues in the CDR3. For the CDR3, the DNA is TGTGCCACGGGGACAGGGTTCTTCTATGGCTACACCTTC. This sequence encodes CATGTGFFYGYTF.

The chain uses TRBV2 and TRBJ1-1, with D possibly TRBD1 on 6 matching bases. Germline V gives CDR1 SNHLY, CDR2 FYNNEI. The V end was cut by 4 bases, the J end by 3 bases, with 15 bases between. The CDR3 has 15 residues. CDR3 nucleotide sequence: TGTGCCAGCAGTGTTGAGGGCAGGGGCCACACTGAAGCTTTCTTT. It translates to CASSVEGRGHTEAFF.

The rearrangement links TRBV28 to TRBJ2-7; TRBD2 matches 10 bases. This CDR3 has 15 amino acids. CDR1 is MDHEN and CDR2 is SYDVKM in the germline V gene. Trimming cost V 6 bases and J 1 base; bases outside gene matches: 6. CDR3 bases: TGTGCCAGCAGAAAAAGGACTAGCGGATCCTACGAGCAGTACTTC. It encodes CASRKRTSGSYEQYF.

V gene TRBV7-8 combines with J gene TRBJ2-5; 7 nucleotides agree with TRBD2. The J call may be incorrect, as the DNA end agrees better with TRBJ2-7. Germline V gene data show CDR1 as SGHVS and CDR2 as FQNEAQ. CDR3 size: 13 residues. CDR3 amino acids: CASSWAGVSEQYF. In DNA, the CDR3 is TGTGCCAGCTCTTGGGCGGGAGTCTCCGAGCAGTACTTC.

The V and J genes are TRBV7-9 and TRBJ1-2, with a tentative D call TRBD1 (6 bases). Germline lookup yields CDR1 SEHNR and CDR2 FQNEAQ (reference sequence). V was shortened by 2 bases and J by 2 bases, with 9 bases between the two germline ends. The CDR3 loop spans 14 amino acids. DNA of the CDR3: TGTGCCAGCAGCTTATTACAGGGAAACTATGGCTACACCTTC. Translation: CASSLLQGNYGYTF.

This chain connects TRBV30 to TRBJ2-3, with a possible D match to TRBD1 (6 bases). Trimming took 3 bases from V and 4 from J, leaving 11 bases between them. The CDR3 runs 13 residues. Germline-derived CDR1 and CDR2 are GTSNPN and SVGIG (reference sequence). The CDR3 reads CAWRQGNADTQYF. The CDR3, as DNA: TGTGCCTGGAGACAGGGTAACGCAGATACGCAGTATTTT.

The genes are TRBV11-3 and TRBJ2-1; 9 positions match TRBD2. CDR3 length: 18 amino acids. Trimming took 5 bases from V and 1 from J; bases not matched to a gene: 12. Per germline, CDR1 SGHNT and CDR2 YENEEA. The CDR3 DNA reads TGTGCCAGCAGCCTCTGGAGCGGGAGGACTGGTTCCTACAATGAGCAGTTCTTC. This translates into CASSLWSGRTGSYNEQFF.

This chain connects TRBV30 to TRBJ2-2; 7 nucleotides align to TRBD2. The V gene end was trimmed by 3 bases and the J gene end by 5 bases; junction bases not matched to a gene: 6. This CDR3 comprises 14 residues. CDR1 is GTSNPN and CDR2 is SVGIG in the germline V gene (reference sequence). This chain's CDR3 is CAWRGGAGTGELFF. CDR3 DNA sequence: TGTGCCTGGAGGGGGGGAGCGGGAACCGGGGAGCTGTTTTTT.

The gene calls are TRBV27 and TRBJ2-7, with 7 bases aligning to TRBD2. Trimming cost V 6 bases and J 0 bases; bases outside gene matches: 2. Per germline, CDR1 MNHEY and CDR2 SMNVEV (reference sequence). The CDR3 loop spans 13 amino acids. CDR3 DNA sequence: TGTGCCAGCAGAGCGGGACCCTCCTACGAGCAGTACTTC. Translated: CASRAGPSYEQYF.

This rearrangement joins TRBV28 to TRBJ2-1; tentatively, D is TRBD2 (5 bases). This CDR3 spans 12 amino acids. Trimming took 3 bases from V and 9 from J, leaving 9 bases between them. Germline V gene data show CDR1 as MDHEN and CDR2 as SYDVKM. For the CDR3, the DNA is TGTGCCAGCAGTTTCCCAGGAGGTGAGCAGTTCTTC. Residues: CASSFPGGEQFF.

V is TRBV5-6 and J is TRBJ2-7; the D is unclear. Germline CDR1 is SGHDT and CDR2 is YYEEEE. V lost 1 base, J lost 0 bases, and 11 bases lay in between. The CDR3 loop spans 15 amino acids. The CDR3 sequence is CASSLSYGNSYEQYF. CDR3 coding DNA: TGTGCCAGCAGCTTGTCTTACGGCAACTCCTACGAGCAGTACTTC.

The gene calls are TRBV7-9 and TRBJ2-3, with 9 bases fitting TRBD2. CDR1 and CDR2 from the germline V gene are SEHNR and FQNEAQ (reference sequence). Trimming removed 6 bases from V and 0 bases from J; junction bases left unmatched: 4. The CDR3 length is 15 residues. The CDR3 DNA reads as TGTGCCAGCAGAGACACTAGCGGGAGCACAGATACGCAGTATTTT. The encoded protein is CASRDTSGSTDTQYF.

The V and J genes are TRBV7-9 and TRBJ2-7, with D possibly being TRBD1 or TRBD2 (5 bases each). CDR3 size: 14 residues. Germline V lookup: CDR1 SEHNR, CDR2 FQNEAQ (reference sequence). V lost 5 bases, J lost 3 bases, and 14 bases lay in between. In DNA, the CDR3 is TGTGCCAGCAGCGACCGGGACGGGTTCTACGAGCAGTACTTC. Translation gives CASSDRDGFYEQYF.

This chain connects TRBV5-1 to TRBJ2-5, with TRBD1 matching over 9 bases. The CDR3 consists of 15 residues. Germline V gene sequence: CDR1 SGHRS, CDR2 YFSETQ. J gave up 2 bases and V 4 bases, and 6 bases lay outside the gene matches. Written as DNA, the CDR3 is TGCGCCAGCAGCCCTCCGGGACAGGGTCAAGAGACCCAGTACTTC. Translated: CASSPPGQGQETQYF.

The chain carries TRBV23-1 and TRBJ2-7; no reliable D call. TRBV23-1 is an ORF, and what it does is uncertain. This CDR3 is 13 amino acids long. Deletions cut 0 bases from V and 5 bases from J, with 8 bases between. This CDR3 is CASSQSIENEQYF. As DNA, the CDR3 is TGCGCCAGCAGTCAATCGATCGAGAACGAGCAGTACTTC.

The genes are TRBV14 and TRBJ2-2; D gene ambiguous. The germline gives CDR1 SGHDN, CDR2 FVKESK. V was trimmed by 3 bases and J by 5 bases, leaving 7 bases between them. The CDR3 is 13 residues long. The CDR3 DNA sequence: TGTGCCAGCAGCCAGATGGTAACCGGGGAGCTGTTTTTT. Translation gives CASSQMVTGELFF.

The chain is built from TRBV10-3 and TRBJ2-3; 9 bases are a match to TRBD2. Germline-derived CDR1 and CDR2 are ENHRY and SYGVKD. The CDR3 length is 12 residues. Germline trimming cut 7 bases from V and 6 bases from J; bases unmatched to any gene: 2. The CDR3 DNA reads TGTGCCATCAAAGGACTAGCGGATACGCAGTATTTT. It codes for CAIKGLADTQYF.

The V call is TRBV2, the J call TRBJ2-1; possible D gene TRBD2, 6 bases. V lost 9 bases and J lost 0, with 9 bases in between. Per germline, CDR1 SNHLY and CDR2 FYNNEI. The CDR3 consists of 13 residues. The CDR3 nucleotides read TGTGCCAGTCGGGAGAGCTCCTACAATGAGCAGTTCTTC. Translated: CASRESSYNEQFF.

This chain joins TRBV5-1 and TRBJ2-3; possible D gene TRBD2, 5 bases. Germline values: CDR1 SGHRS, CDR2 YFSETQ. The V end lost 7 bases, the J end lost 1 base, and 7 bases lay between the germline ends. The CDR3 contains 12 residues. The CDR3 DNA reads TGCGCCAGCCGGCGGGGCACAGATACGCAGTATTTT. Translation: CASRRGTDTQYF.

V usage is TRBV29-1 and J usage is TRBJ1-4; 10 bases agree with TRBD1. The germline V gene encodes CDR1 SQVTM and CDR2 ANQGSEA. J was trimmed by 8 bases and V by 6 bases; bases with no gene match: 21. CDR3 size: 18 residues. In nucleotides, the CDR3 is TGCAGCGTACCAAACGACAGGGGGCGGGGTTCATATAGCGAAAAACTGTTTTTT. This gives the protein CSVPNDRGRGSYSEKLFF.

A few counts support this clone. This chain links TRBV5-1 with TRBJ2-7; 8 bases fit TRBD2. V trimming: 7 bases; J trimming: 4 bases; junction bases outside the gene matches: 16. The CDR3 has 16 residues. Per germline, CDR1 SGHRS and CDR2 YFSETQ. DNA of the CDR3: TGCGCCAGCTCCCTGGCGGGTAGCGGGATGCCGTACGAGCAGTACTTC. It encodes CASSLAGSGMPYEQYF. Using reference TRBV5-1 and TRBJ2-7 for the parts outside the CDR3, the full variable domain is KAGVTQTPRYLIKTRGQQVTLSCSPISGHRSVSWYQQTPGQGLQFLFEYFSETQRNKGNFPGRFSGRQFSNSRSEMNVSTLELGDSALYLCASSLAGSGMPYEQYFGPGTRLTVT.

The J gene is TRBJ2-7, the V gene TRBV19, with D unclear. This CDR3 has 14 residues. V shed 1 base and J shed 5 bases, with 12 bases lying between them. In germline, CDR1 is LNHDA, CDR2 SQIVND (reference sequence). CDR3 loop: CASSIVAGKDEQYF. CDR3 nucleotide sequence: TGTGCCAGTAGTATAGTGGCAGGAAAGGACGAGCAGTACTTC. Full variable domain (outside the CDR3, taken from reference TRBV19 and TRBJ2-7): DGGITQSPKYLFRKEGQNVTLSCEQNLNHDAMYWYRQDPGQGLRLIYYSQIVNDFQKGDIAEGYSVSREKKESFPLTVTSAQKNPTAFYLCASSIVAGKDEQYFGPGTRLTVT.

The chain employs TRBV5-1 and TRBJ2-1, with 8 bases identical to TRBD1. Germline-derived CDR1 and CDR2 are SGHRS and YFSETQ. This CDR3 is built from 15 residues. V was pared by 0 bases and J by 3 bases, with 2 bases of the junction left unmatched. CDR3 coding DNA: TGCGCCAGCAGCTTGGGGGACAGGAACTACAATGAGCAGTTCTTC. Translating gives CASSLGDRNYNEQFF.

This chain links TRBV5-1 with TRBJ2-2, with TRBD2 matching over 10 bases. This CDR3 region has 16 residues. Unmatched junction bases numbered 3, after V lost 0 bases and J lost 4 bases. The germline V gene has CDR1 SGHRS and CDR2 YFSETQ. The CDR3 region has the DNA TGCGCCAGCAGCTTGGCCCCTAGCGGGGGCACCGGGGAGCTGTTTTTT. Translating it yields CASSLAPSGGTGELFF.

The V and J genes are TRBV18 and TRBJ1-2; perhaps TRBD1 as D (5 bases). The CDR3 loop spans 14 amino acids. Trimming removed 3 bases from V and 0 bases from J, with 8 bases in between. Germline CDR1 and CDR2: KGHSH and LQKENI. The CDR3 sequence is CASSPGETNYGYTF. The CDR3, as DNA: TGTGCCAGCTCACCGGGGGAAACTAACTATGGCTACACCTTC.

The chain is built from TRBV7-3 and TRBJ2-4; 7 nucleotides align to TRBD1. CDR3 length: 15 residues. Germline CDR1 and CDR2: SGHTA and FQGTGA. The V and J ends lost 5 bases and 9 bases, in that order; junction bases with no gene match: 13. The CDR3 sequence: CASSIGGSSGSIQYF. CDR3 nucleotides: TGTGCCAGCAGCATAGGGGGCTCTTCGGGCAGCATTCAGTACTTC.

CDR3 sequence (DNA): TGCGCCAGCAGCTTGCCTGGAGGGGGGAATGAGCAGTTCTTC. This translates into CASSLPGGGNEQFF. The chain carries TRBV5-1 and TRBJ2-1; D tentatively reads TRBD1 or TRBD2 (6 bases each). Trimming removed 1 base from V and 7 bases from J, with 12 bases in between. CDR1 is SGHRS, CDR2 YFSETQ, per germline. This CDR3 has 14 residues.

The chain is built from TRBV6-1 and TRBJ2-5; TRBD2 is a possible D gene (6 bases). Trimming stripped 5 bases from V and 4 bases from J, with 11 bases between. Germline CDR1 MNHNS, CDR2 SASEGT. CDR3 length: 13 residues. The CDR3 region is CASSPTRRETQYF. DNA for the CDR3: TGTGCCAGCAGTCCGACTAGACGAGAGACCCAGTACTTC.

The V call is TRBV7-3, the J call TRBJ2-5; a possible D gene is TRBD1 (5 bases). Trimming left V 3 bases short and J 3 bases short, with 8 bases between. Germline V CDR1 and CDR2: SGHTA, FQGTGA. The CDR3 loop spans 13 amino acids. This CDR3 reads CASSFAREETQYF. In nucleotides, the CDR3 is TGTGCCAGCAGCTTCGCCAGGGAAGAGACCCAGTACTTC.

This sequence joins TRBV11-3 and TRBJ2-7; the D gene is possibly TRBD1 (6 bases). V was pared by 0 bases and J by 3 bases, with 9 bases between. In germline, CDR1 is SGHNT, CDR2 YENEEA. This CDR3 is 14 amino acids long. CDR3 coding DNA: TGTGCCAGCAGCTTAGATGAGACAGGCTACGAGCAGTACTTC. Its translation: CASSLDETGYEQYF.